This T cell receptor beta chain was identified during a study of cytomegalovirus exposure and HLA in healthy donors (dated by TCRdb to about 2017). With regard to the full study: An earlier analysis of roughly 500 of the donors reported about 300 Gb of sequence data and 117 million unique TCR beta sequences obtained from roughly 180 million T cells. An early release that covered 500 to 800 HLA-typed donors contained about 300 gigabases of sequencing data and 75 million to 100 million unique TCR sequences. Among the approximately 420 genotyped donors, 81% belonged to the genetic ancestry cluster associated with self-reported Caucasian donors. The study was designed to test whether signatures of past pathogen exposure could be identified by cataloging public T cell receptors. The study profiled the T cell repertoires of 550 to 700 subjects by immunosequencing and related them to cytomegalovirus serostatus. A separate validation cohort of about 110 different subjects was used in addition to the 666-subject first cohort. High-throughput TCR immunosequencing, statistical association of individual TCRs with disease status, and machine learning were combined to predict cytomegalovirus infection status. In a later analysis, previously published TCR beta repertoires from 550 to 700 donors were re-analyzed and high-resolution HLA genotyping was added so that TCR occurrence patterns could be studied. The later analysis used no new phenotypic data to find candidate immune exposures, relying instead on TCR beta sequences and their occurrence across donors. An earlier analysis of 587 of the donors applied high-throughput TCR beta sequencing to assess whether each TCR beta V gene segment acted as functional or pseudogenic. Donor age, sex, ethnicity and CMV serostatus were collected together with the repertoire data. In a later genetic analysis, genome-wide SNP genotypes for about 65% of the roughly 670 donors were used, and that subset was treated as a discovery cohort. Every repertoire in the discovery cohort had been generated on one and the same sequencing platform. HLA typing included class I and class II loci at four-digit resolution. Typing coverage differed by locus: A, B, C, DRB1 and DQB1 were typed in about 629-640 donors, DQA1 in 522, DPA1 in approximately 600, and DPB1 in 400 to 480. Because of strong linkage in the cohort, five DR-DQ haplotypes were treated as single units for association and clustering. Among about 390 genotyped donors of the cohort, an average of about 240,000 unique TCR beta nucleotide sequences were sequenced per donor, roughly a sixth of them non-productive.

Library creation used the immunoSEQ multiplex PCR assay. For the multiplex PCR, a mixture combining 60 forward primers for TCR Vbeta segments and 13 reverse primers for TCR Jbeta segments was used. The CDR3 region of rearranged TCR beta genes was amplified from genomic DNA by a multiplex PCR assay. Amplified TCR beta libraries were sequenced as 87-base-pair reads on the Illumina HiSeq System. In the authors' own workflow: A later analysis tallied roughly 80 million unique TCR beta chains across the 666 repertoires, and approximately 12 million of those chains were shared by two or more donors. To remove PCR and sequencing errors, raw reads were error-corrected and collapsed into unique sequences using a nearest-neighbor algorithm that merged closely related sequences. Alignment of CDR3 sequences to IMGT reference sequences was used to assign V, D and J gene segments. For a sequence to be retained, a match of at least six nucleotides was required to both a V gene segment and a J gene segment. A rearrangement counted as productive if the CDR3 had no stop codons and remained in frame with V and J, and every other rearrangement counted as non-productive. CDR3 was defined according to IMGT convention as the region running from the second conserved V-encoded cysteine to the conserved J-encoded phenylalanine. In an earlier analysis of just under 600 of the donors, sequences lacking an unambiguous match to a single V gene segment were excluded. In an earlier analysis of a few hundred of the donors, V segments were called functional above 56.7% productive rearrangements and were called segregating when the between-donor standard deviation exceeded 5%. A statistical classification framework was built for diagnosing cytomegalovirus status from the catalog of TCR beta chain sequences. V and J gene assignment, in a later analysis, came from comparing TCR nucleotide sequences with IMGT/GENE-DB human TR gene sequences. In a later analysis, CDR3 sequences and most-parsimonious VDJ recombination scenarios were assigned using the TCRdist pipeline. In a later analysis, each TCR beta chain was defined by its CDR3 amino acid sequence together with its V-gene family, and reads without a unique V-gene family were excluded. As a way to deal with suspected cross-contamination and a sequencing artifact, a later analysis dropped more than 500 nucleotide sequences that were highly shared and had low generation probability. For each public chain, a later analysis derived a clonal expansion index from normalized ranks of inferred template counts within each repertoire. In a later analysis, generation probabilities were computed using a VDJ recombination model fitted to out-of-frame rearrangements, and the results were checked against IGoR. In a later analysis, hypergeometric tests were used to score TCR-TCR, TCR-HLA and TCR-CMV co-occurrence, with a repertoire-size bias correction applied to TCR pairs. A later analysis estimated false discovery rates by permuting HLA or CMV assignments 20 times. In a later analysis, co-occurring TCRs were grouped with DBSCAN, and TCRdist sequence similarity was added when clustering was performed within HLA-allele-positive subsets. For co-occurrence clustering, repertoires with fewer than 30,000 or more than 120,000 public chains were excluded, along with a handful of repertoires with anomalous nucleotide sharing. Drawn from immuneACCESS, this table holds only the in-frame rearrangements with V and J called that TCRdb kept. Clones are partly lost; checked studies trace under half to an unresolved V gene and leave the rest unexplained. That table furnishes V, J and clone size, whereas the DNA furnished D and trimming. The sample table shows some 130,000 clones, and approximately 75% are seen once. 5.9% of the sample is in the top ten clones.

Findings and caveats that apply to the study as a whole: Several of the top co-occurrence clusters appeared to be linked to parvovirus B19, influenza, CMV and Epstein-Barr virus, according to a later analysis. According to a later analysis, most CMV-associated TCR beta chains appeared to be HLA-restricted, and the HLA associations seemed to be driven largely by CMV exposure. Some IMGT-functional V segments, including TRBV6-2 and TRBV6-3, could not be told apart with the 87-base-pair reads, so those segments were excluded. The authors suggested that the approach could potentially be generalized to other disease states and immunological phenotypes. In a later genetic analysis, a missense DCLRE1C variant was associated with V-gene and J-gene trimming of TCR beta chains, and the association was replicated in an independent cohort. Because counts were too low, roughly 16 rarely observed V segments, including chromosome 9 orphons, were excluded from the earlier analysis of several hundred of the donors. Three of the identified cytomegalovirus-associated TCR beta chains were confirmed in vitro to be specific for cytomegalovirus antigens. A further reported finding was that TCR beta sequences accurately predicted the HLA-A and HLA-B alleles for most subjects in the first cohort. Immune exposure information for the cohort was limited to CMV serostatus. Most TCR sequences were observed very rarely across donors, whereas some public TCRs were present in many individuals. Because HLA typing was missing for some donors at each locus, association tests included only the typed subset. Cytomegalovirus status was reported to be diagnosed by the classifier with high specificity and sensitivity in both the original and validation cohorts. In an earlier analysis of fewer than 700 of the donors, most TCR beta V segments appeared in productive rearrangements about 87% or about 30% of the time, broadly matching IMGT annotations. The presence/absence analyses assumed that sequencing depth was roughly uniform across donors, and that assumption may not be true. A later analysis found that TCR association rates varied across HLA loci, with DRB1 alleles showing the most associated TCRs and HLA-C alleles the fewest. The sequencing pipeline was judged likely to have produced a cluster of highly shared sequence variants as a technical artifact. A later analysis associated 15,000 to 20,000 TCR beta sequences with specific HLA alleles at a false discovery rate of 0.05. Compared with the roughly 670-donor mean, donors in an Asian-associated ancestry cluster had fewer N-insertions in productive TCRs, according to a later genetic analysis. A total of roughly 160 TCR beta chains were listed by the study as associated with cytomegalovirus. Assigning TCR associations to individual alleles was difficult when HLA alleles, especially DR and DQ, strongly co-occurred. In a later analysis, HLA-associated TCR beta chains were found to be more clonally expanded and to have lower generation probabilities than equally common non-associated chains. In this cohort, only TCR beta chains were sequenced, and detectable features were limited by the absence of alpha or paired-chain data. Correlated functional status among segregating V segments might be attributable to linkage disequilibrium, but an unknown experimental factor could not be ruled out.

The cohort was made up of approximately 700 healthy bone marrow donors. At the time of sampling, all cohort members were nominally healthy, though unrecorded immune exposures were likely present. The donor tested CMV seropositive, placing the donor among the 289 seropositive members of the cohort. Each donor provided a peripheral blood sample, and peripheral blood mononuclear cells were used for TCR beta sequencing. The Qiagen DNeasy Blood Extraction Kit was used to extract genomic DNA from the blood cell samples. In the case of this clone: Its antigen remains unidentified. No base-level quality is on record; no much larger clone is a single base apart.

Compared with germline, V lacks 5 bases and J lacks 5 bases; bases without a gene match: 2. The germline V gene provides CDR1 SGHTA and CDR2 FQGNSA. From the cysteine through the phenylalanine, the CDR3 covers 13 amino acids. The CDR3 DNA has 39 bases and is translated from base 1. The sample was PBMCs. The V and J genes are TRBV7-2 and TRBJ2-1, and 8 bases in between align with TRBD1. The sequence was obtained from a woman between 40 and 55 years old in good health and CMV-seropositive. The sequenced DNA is TGTGCCAGCAGCGGACAGGGAAACAATGAGCAGTTCTTC. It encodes CASSGQGNNEQFF.